This T cell receptor beta chain derives from a study of early T cells in non-severe SARS-CoV-2 infection. The CDR3 runs 16 residues. Germline CDR1 and CDR2: MNHEY and SVGAGI. Trimming cost V 6 bases and J 3 bases; bases outside gene matches: 13. This clonotype showed up just a few times. One entry per CDR3 protein results from TCRdb running MiXCR on the 5' RACE reads. This table has some 88,000 distinct CDR3 sequences, around 17% appearing once. The clonotype comes from an adult who was a healthcare worker with PCR-confirmed SARS-CoV-2 infection or an uninfected control (not recorded which). The gene calls are TRBV6-5 and TRBJ2-7; 8 bases match TRBD1. The sequencing here drew on whole blood, taken at baseline. The CDR3 bases are TGTGCCAGCAGCCCAGGGGTCCACAGGGGGGACTACGAGCAGTACTTC. Amino acid sequence: CASSPGVHRGDYEQYF.